These 12 T cell receptor beta chains were sequenced from one sample in a study of shared clonotypes between healthy human individuals. Sequenced by immunoSEQ multiplex PCR; TCRdb stores in-frame clones only, minus some. The sample contains 2 million to 3 million clones, over 85% of which appear only once. Material: naive CD4+ T cells from PBMCs. Subset: CD45RA+ positively selected. Receptor source: a man aged 18-30 years in good health. Some clones in this sample may be carry-over from other donors' samples.

The chain has TRBV9 and TRBJ2-6, with D possibly TRBD1 on 5 matching bases. There are 19 residues in the CDR3. Per germline, CDR1 SGDLS and CDR2 YYNGEE. The V end was cut by 0 bases, the J end by 3 bases, with 19 bases between. CDR3 sequence reads: CASSVGYRKGDLGANVLTF. The CDR3 DNA is TGTGCCAGCAGCGTAGGATATCGAAAAGGGGATCTTGGGGCCAACGTCCTGACTTTC.

This chain joins TRBV7-7 and TRBJ2-5; 10 nucleotides align to TRBD1. Near its end, the DNA agrees better with TRBJ2-7, so the J call may be wrong. The CDR3 consists of 13 residues. Germline V gene lookup returns CDR1 SSHAT and CDR2 FNYEAQ (reference sequence). The CDR3 is CASSLRTGGEQYF. The CDR3 coding sequence is TGTGCCAGCAGCTTAAGGACAGGGGGCGAGCAGTACTTC.

CDR3 nucleotide sequence: TGTGCCAGCAAGGTAGGACAGGCGAACACTGAAGCTTTCTTT. Translated, it gives CASKVGQANTEAFF. The chain employs TRBV6-5 and TRBJ1-1, with 7 nucleotides matching TRBD1. Unmatched junction bases numbered 6, after V lost 7 bases and J lost 1 base. The germline CDR1 and CDR2 sequences are MNHEY and SVGAGI. The CDR3 is 14 residues long.

The J gene is TRBJ2-1, the V gene TRBV7-2; D is uncertain. Per the germline V gene, CDR1 is SGHTA and CDR2 is FQGNSA. The CDR3 covers 15 residues. The V end lost 5 bases, the J end lost 0 bases, and 11 bases lay between the germline ends. CDR3 sequence: CASSPLVLSYNEQFF. The CDR3 coding sequence is TGTGCCAGCAGCCCTCTCGTCCTCTCCTACAATGAGCAGTTCTTC.

This clone is a singleton in its sample. This rearrangement joins TRBV7-9 to TRBJ1-2; D remains unclear. V dropped 0 bases and J dropped 6 bases, with 14 bases sitting between them. Per germline, CDR1 SEHNR and CDR2 FQNEAQ (reference sequence). The CDR3 spans 15 residues. The DNA of the CDR3 is TGTGCCAGCAGCTTAGCGAGGTCAGACGAGGATGGCTACACCTTC. It specifies CASSLARSDEDGYTF.

The chain is built from TRBV28 and TRBJ1-2, with TRBD1 as a possible D gene (5 bases). The CDR3 is made up of 15 amino acids. Germline assignment: CDR1 MDHEN and CDR2 SYDVKM. V was shortened by 5 bases and J by 5 bases, with 18 bases between the two germline ends. CDR3 sequence reads: CASSDPGASGYGYTF. The CDR3, as DNA: TGTGCCAGCAGTGATCCCGGGGCTTCGGGATATGGCTACACCTTC.

V is TRBV7-2 and J is TRBJ1-2; TRBD1 matches 10 bases. CDR1 is SGHTA, CDR2 FQGNSA, per germline. The CDR3 loop spans 15 amino acids. The junction had 8 bases not matched to a gene; V was cut back by 5 bases and J by 5 bases. The CDR3 loop is CASSPIRDRGYGYTF. CDR3 in DNA: TGTGCCAGCAGCCCGATCCGGGACAGGGGTTATGGCTACACCTTC.

The chain joins TRBV28 to TRBJ2-5; the D gene could be TRBD1 or TRBD2 (5 bases each). V shed 6 bases and J shed 5 bases, with 22 bases lying between them. Germline CDR1 reads MDHEN; CDR2 reads SYDVKM. The CDR3 is 16 residues long. CDR3: CASSPRGRTPPETQYF. CDR3 nucleotides: TGTGCCAGCAGCCCACGGGGACGGACGCCTCCCGAGACCCAGTACTTC.

This chain uses TRBV7-2 with TRBJ1-4; no clear D. The CDR3 sequence is 13 residues long. Germline lookup yields CDR1 SGHTA and CDR2 FQGNSA. V shed 8 bases and J shed 7 bases, with 14 bases lying between them. CDR3 in amino acids: CASARERGEKLFF. CDR3 in DNA: TGTGCCAGCGCCCGGGAGAGAGGTGAAAAACTGTTTTTT.

This clone was recorded a few times. This sequence joins TRBV28 and TRBJ1-5, with a tentative D call TRBD1 (5 bases). There are 13 residues in the CDR3. CDR1 is MDHEN, CDR2 SYDVKM, per germline. V was cut by 11 bases and J by 4 bases, with 15 bases left in between. Here the CDR3 reads CASGAPLNQPQHF. In DNA, the CDR3 is TGTGCCTCCGGGGCCCCCCTTAATCAGCCCCAGCATTTT.

The chain is built from TRBV19 and TRBJ2-2; 9 nucleotides match TRBD1. CDR1 LNHDA and CDR2 SQIVND come from the germline V gene (reference sequence). The CDR3 runs to 15 residues. The ends lost 7 bases at V and 3 bases at J; junction bases unmatched: 6. The CDR3, as DNA: TGTGCCAGTACCCGGACAGGGGCGGACACCGGGGAGCTGTTTTTT. The encoded protein is CASTRTGADTGELFF.

The chain is built from TRBV7-3 and TRBJ1-5; tentatively, D is TRBD1 (5 bases). Germline V gene sequence: CDR1 SGHTA, CDR2 FQGTGA. V was clipped by 7 bases and J by 1 base, with 23 bases between them. This CDR3 is 18 amino acids long. The CDR3 coding sequence is TGTGCCAGCACTCCCTTCGGGAGCAGGGCGGGAAGCAATCAGCCCCAGCATTTT. Translation gives CASTPFGSRAGSNQPQHF.